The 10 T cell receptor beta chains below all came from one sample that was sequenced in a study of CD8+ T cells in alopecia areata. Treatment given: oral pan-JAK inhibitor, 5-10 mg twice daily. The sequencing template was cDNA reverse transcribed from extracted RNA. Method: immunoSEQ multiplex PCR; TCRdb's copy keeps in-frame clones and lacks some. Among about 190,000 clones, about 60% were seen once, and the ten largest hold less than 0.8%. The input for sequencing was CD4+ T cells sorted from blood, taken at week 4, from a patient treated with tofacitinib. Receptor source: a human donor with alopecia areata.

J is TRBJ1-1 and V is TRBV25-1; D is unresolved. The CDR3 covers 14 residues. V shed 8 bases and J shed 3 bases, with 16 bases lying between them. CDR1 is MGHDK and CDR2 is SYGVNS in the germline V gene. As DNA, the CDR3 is TGTGCCAGCTCCCTCCGAGGGTTCGACACTGAAGCTTTCTTT. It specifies CASSLRGFDTEAFF.

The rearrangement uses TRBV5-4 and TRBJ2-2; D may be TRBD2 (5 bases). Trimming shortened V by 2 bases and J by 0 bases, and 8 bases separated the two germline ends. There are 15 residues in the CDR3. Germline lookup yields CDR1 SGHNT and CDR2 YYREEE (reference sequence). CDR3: CASSLGSSNTGELFF. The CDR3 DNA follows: TGTGCCAGCAGCTTAGGGAGCTCGAACACCGGGGAGCTGTTTTTT.

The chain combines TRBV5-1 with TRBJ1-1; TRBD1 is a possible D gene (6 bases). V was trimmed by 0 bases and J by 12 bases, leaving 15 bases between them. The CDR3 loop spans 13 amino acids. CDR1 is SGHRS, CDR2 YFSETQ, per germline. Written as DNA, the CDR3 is TGCGCCAGCAGCTTGGGGTCCGGGCAGGGGACTTTCTTT. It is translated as CASSLGSGQGTFF.

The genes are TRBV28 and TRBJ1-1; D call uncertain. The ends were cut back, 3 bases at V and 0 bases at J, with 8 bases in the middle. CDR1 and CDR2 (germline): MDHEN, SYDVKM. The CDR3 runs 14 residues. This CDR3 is CASSFHKMNTEAFF. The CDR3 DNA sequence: TGTGCCAGCAGTTTTCACAAAATGAACACTGAAGCTTTCTTT.

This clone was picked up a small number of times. The CDR3 loop reads CASIPGTSSGNEQFF. The CDR3 bases are TGTGCCAGTATCCCCGGGACTAGCTCGGGCAATGAGCAGTTCTTC. The rearrangement links TRBV19 to TRBJ2-1, with 9 bases lining up with TRBD2. Looked up from germline, CDR1 is LNHDA and CDR2 is SQIVND (reference sequence). This CDR3 region has 15 residues. J lost 6 bases, V lost 7 bases, and 10 bases had no gene match.

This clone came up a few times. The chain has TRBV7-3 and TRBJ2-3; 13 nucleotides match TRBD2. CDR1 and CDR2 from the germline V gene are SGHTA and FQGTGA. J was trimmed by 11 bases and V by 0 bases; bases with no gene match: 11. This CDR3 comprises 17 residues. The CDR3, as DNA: TGTGCCAGCAGCTTAACTGCGGAGACTAGCGGGAGGAATAGGCAGTATTTT. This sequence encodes CASSLTAETSGRNRQYF.

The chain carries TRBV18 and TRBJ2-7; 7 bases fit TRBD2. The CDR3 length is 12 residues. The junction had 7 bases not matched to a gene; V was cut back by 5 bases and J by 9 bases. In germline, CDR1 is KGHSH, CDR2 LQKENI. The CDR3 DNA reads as TGTGCCAGCTCATCCCAGCGGGAAAGGCAGTACTTC. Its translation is CASSSQRERQYF.

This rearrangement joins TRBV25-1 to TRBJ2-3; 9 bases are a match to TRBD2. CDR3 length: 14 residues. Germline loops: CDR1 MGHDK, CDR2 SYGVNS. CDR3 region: CAAGTSLATDTQYF. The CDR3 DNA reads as TGTGCAGCCGGGACTAGCCTCGCGACAGATACGCAGTATTTT.

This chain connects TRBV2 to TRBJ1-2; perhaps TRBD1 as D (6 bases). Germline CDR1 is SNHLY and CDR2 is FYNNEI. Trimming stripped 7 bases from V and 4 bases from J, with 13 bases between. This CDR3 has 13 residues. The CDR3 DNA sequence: TGTGCCAGCACCCCGGACAGCATCTATGGCTACACCTTC. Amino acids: CASTPDSIYGYTF.

CDR3 loop: CASSAGQIPTGANVLTF. For the CDR3, the DNA is TGTGCCAGCAGCGCTGGACAGATCCCCACTGGGGCCAACGTCCTGACTTTC. The chain employs TRBV9 and TRBJ2-6, with D perhaps TRBD1 (6 bases). The CDR3 sequence is 17 residues long. V lost 3 bases, J lost 2 bases, and 15 bases lay in between. CDR1 SGDLS and CDR2 YYNGEE come from the germline V gene.